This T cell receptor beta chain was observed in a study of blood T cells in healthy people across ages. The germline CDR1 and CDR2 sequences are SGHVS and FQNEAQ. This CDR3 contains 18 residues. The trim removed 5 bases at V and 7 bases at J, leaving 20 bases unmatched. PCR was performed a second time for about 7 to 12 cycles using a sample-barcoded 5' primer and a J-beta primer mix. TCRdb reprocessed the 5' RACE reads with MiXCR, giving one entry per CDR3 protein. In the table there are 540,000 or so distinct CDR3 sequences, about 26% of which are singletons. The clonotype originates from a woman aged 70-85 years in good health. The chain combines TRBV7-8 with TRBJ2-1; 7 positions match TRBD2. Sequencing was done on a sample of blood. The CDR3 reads CASSPNFYMGRGGNEQFF. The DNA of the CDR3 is TGTGCCAGCAGCCCCAACTTCTACATGGGTAGGGGAGGGAATGAGCAGTTCTTC.